This T cell receptor (beta chain) is from a study of blood T cell repertoires in COVID-19. Overall study: Material from acute and convalescent COVID-19 was sourced from the United States, Italy and Spain. T cells, B-cell-depleted T cells, or PBMCs supplied cDNA or gDNA.

In the original analysis: The assay estimated nucleated cells by amplifying reference gene primers. Clones were read by immunoSEQ multiplex PCR, and TCRdb kept only the in-frame ones, dropping some. V and J calls and clone size are those listed in that table; D and trimming were worked out from the DNA. Of about 200,000 clones listed, approximately 78% are singletons. CDR1 is SEHNR and CDR2 is FQNEAQ in the germline V gene (reference sequence). Trimming cost V 4 bases and J 9 bases; bases outside gene matches: 16. This CDR3 contains 17 residues. The source is an elderly woman with active or convalescent COVID-19. V and J are TRBV7-9 and TRBJ1-2; 11 bases line up with TRBD1. Sequenced material: peripheral blood. DNA for the CDR3: TGTGCCAGCAGCTCAACGCCGGGACAGGGGGATAGTATGAGCTACACCTTC. This codes for CASSSTPGQGDSMSYTF.